The rows below give T cell receptor beta chains drawn from one sample of a study of blood T cell repertoires in COVID-19. Sequencing used immunoSEQ multiplex PCR; TCRdb keeps in-frame clones, though not all of them. The data show 55,000 to 60,000 clones, 76% seen once. Sequences were obtained from peripheral blood. The receptors shown here come from a man over 45 with active or convalescent COVID-19. Each CDR3 is given with its conserved first and last residue. A D gene is named only where the DNA matches it firmly. The size field is filled for only some rows; it gives once, few, many or a size class.

>.|TRBJ2-3|.|TRBV10-3
CAISTGSFWREMGTDTQYF
TGTGCCATCAGTACAGGGTCTTTCTGGCGGGAGATGGGGACAGATACGCAGTATTTT
>TRBD2|TRBJ2-5|.|TRBV15
CATSKAGGYQETQYF
TGTGCCACCAGCAAGGCGGGGGGATACCAAGAGACCCAGTACTTC
>TRBD1|TRBJ2-4|once|TRBV5-1
CASSALQGARENIQYF
TGCGCCAGCAGCGCCCTACAGGGGGCTCGAGAAAACATTCAGTACTTC
>TRBD1|TRBJ2-7|few|TRBV5-1
CASMNLGQGSYEQYF
TGCGCCAGCATGAATTTGGGACAGGGGAGCTACGAGCAGTACTTC
>.|TRBJ1-2|.|TRBV23-1
CASSRLELTNYGYTF
TGCGCCAGCAGTCGGTTGGAGTTAACTAACTATGGCTACACCTTC
>.|TRBJ2-5|.|TRBV11-1
CASSRRGETQYF
TGTGCCAGCAGCAGGCGGGGAGAGACCCAGTACTTC
>TRBD2|TRBJ2-5|.|TRBV10-3
CAMGASGGPQETQYF
TGTGCCATGGGGGCTAGCGGGGGACCCCAAGAGACCCAGTACTTC
>.|TRBJ1-6|.|TRBV7-9
CASSLGLSPLHF
TGTGCCAGCAGCTTAGGGCTTTCACCCCTCCACTTT
>TRBD2|TRBJ2-2|.|TRBV13
CASSSIPAGLTGELFF
TGTGCCAGCAGCTCGATCCCAGCGGGACTCACCGGGGAGCTGTTTTTT
>TRBD2|TRBJ2-2|once|TRBV30
CAWSRGLAGIGELFF
TGTGCCTGGAGCCGGGGACTAGCGGGTATCGGGGAGCTGTTTTTT